What follows are 24 T cell receptor beta chains derived from one specimen sequenced in a study of blood T cell repertoires in COVID-19. Profiled with immunoSEQ multiplex PCR; TCRdb holds only in-frame clones, not every one. The sample consists of about 300,000 clones, approximately 90% of them appearing once. Sequencing was done on a sample of PBMCs or T cells enriched from blood (not recorded which). These receptors all stem from a young woman who had recovered from COVID-19.

The CDR3 DNA sequence: TGTGCCTGGAGTGGGCTAGCGGGATTGGGGAGCACAGATACGCAGTATTTT. Translating it yields CAWSGLAGLGSTDTQYF. The chain links TRBV30 to TRBJ2-3; 9 bases are a match to TRBD2. Germline V lookup: CDR1 GTSNPN, CDR2 SVGIG (reference sequence). The J segment lost 0 bases and the V segment lost 1 base, leaving 8 bases of the junction unmatched. CDR3 length equals 17 residues.

This rearrangement joins TRBV29-1 to TRBJ1-2; D not certain. Germline-derived CDR1 and CDR2 are SQVTM and ANQGSEA. V was clipped by 3 bases and J by 4 bases, with 12 bases between them. The length of the CDR3 is 13 residues. The CDR3 spells CSVDGGRLYGYTF. The CDR3 DNA reads as TGCAGCGTTGACGGTGGCAGACTCTATGGCTACACCTTC.

V and J are TRBV9 and TRBJ1-3; a weak D match, TRBD1 (6 bases). Germline CDR1 and CDR2: SGDLS and YYNGEE. This CDR3 has 18 residues. V lost 1 base and J lost 0, with 17 bases in between. The CDR3 region has the DNA TGTGCCAGCAGCGTAAGGGGTCCAGGGGAGTCCTCTGGAAACACCATATATTTT. Its translation: CASSVRGPGESSGNTIYF.

The rearrangement links TRBV7-9 to TRBJ1-3; 11 bases align to TRBD1. The germline CDR1 and CDR2 sequences are SEHNR and FQNEAQ (reference sequence). CDR3 length: 18 amino acids. V dropped 0 bases and J dropped 0; count of bases not matched to a gene: 4. CDR3 residues: CASSLAGTGGFSGNTIYF. As DNA, the CDR3 is TGTGCCAGCAGCTTAGCCGGGACAGGGGGTTTCTCTGGAAACACCATATATTTT.

The chain has TRBV30 and TRBJ1-3; 8 bases match TRBD1. The CDR3 sequence is 15 residues long. J was trimmed by 2 bases and V by 0 bases; bases with no gene match: 3. From germline, CDR1 is GTSNPN and CDR2 SVGIG (reference sequence). CDR3 protein: CAWSVLGQAGNTIYF. Here the CDR3 DNA reads TGTGCCTGGAGTGTACTGGGACAGGCTGGAAACACCATATATTTT.

This chain links TRBV25-1 with TRBJ2-5; D is perhaps TRBD1 (6 bases). The CDR3 extends over 14 amino acids. V lost 3 bases and J lost 2, with 10 bases in between. Germline loops: CDR1 MGHDK, CDR2 SYGVNS. CDR3: CASSEPGVQETQYF. The CDR3 bases are TGTGCCAGCAGTGAGCCAGGGGTACAAGAGACCCAGTACTTC. Full variable domain (rest looked up from reference TRBV25-1 and TRBJ2-5): EADIYQTPRYLVIGTGKKITLECSQTMGHDKMYWYQQDPGMELHLIHYSYGVNSTEKGDLSSESTVSRIRTEHFPLTLESARPSHTSQYLCASSEPGVQETQYFGPGTRLLVL.

Of note for this clone: One junction end does not reproduce the germline sequence, and a read error may be involved. The genes are TRBV7-7 and TRBJ2-7; D is perhaps TRBD2 (5 bases). This CDR3 has 12 residues. Per germline, CDR1 SSHAT and CDR2 FNYEAQ (reference sequence). In DNA, the CDR3 is TGTGCTAGCAGCCTCGATGGAGGAGAGCAGTACTTC. Amino acid sequence: CASSLDGGEQYF.

The genes are TRBV19 and TRBJ1-2; tentatively, D is TRBD1 (6 bases). The CDR3 has 13 residues. CDR1 is LNHDA, CDR2 SQIVND, per germline (reference sequence). Trimming cost V 6 bases and J 4 bases, with 12 bases left between them. The DNA of the CDR3 is TGTGCCAGTAGACAGGGAATCTTCTATGGCTACACCTTC. Its protein product is CASRQGIFYGYTF.

The chain recombines TRBV18 with TRBJ2-3, with D possibly being TRBD1 (6 bases). The CDR3 loop spans 14 amino acids. V lost 4 bases, J lost 2 bases, and 10 bases lay in between. CDR1 is KGHSH and CDR2 is LQKENI in the germline V gene. The CDR3 loop is CASSQDSPTDTQYF. In nucleotides, the CDR3 is TGTGCCAGCTCACAGGACAGTCCCACAGATACGCAGTATTTT.

This clone showed up just once. This chain links TRBV5-1 with TRBJ1-2; 8 nucleotides align to TRBD1. CDR1 SGHRS and CDR2 YFSETQ come from the germline V gene. V was pared by 1 base and J by 4 bases, with 0 bases of the junction left unmatched. The length of the CDR3 is 13 residues. CDR3 loop: CASSLQGAYGYTF. CDR3 DNA: TGCGCCAGCAGCTTGCAGGGGGCCTATGGCTACACCTTC. Based on the CDR3 plus reference TRBV5-1 and TRBJ1-2, the full variable domain is KAGVTQTPRYLIKTRGQQVTLSCSPISGHRSVSWYQQTPGQGLQFLFEYFSETQRNKGNFPGRFSGRQFSNSRSEMNVSTLELGDSALYLCASSLQGAYGYTFGSGTRLTVV.

The chain links TRBV5-4 to TRBJ2-7, with a possible D match to TRBD1 (6 bases). The CDR3 runs 13 residues. Germline CDR1 and CDR2: SGHNT and YYREEE (reference sequence). Trimming pared 4 bases from V and 4 bases from J, leaving 12 bases between. DNA of the CDR3: TGTGCCAGCAGCCCGCAGGGGTCGTACGAGCAGTACTTC. Protein product: CASSPQGSYEQYF.

The rearrangement joins TRBV2 to TRBJ1-4, with 8 bases lining up with TRBD1. Germline V lookup: CDR1 SNHLY, CDR2 FYNNEI. This CDR3 has 14 residues. The trim removed 8 bases at V and 4 bases at J, leaving 6 bases unmatched. The CDR3 protein is CASRIQGVNEKLFF. DNA of the CDR3: TGTGCCAGCCGGATACAGGGGGTTAATGAAAAACTGTTTTTT.

The V call is TRBV27, the J call TRBJ2-7; TRBD1 matches at 7 bases. J lost 6 bases, V lost 2 bases, and 10 bases had no gene match. The germline V gene has CDR1 MNHEY and CDR2 SMNVEV (reference sequence). This CDR3 spans 15 amino acids. Here the CDR3 reads CASSLGIQGTGEQYF. For the CDR3, the DNA is TGTGCCAGCAGTTTAGGAATACAGGGGACGGGCGAGCAGTACTTC.

The rearrangement joins TRBV7-2 to TRBJ2-2, with a tentative D call TRBD1 (5 bases). V was cut by 5 bases and J by 3 bases, with 10 bases left in between. There are 14 residues in the CDR3. Germline V CDR1 and CDR2: SGHTA, FQGNSA. CDR3 region: CASSIQVHTGELFF. The CDR3, as DNA: TGTGCCAGCAGCATACAGGTACACACCGGGGAGCTGTTTTTT.

The chain is built from TRBV6-5 and TRBJ1-2; a weak D match, TRBD1 (6 bases). Germline-derived CDR1 and CDR2 are MNHEY and SVGAGI. V shed 3 bases and J shed 2 bases, with 10 bases lying between them. The CDR3 is 14 residues long. Here the CDR3 reads CASSYTGPNYGYTF. The CDR3 bases are TGTGCCAGCAGTTATACAGGGCCGAACTATGGCTACACCTTC.

The chain recombines TRBV19 with TRBJ1-2; D unclear. The CDR3 length is 13 residues. Germline loops: CDR1 LNHDA, CDR2 SQIVND (reference sequence). The V end was cut by 6 bases, the J end by 3 bases, with 11 bases between. The CDR3 loop is CASRTREYYGYTF. CDR3 DNA sequence: TGTGCCAGTAGGACACGAGAATACTATGGCTACACCTTC.

The chain carries TRBV29-1 and TRBJ1-5; weak D call: TRBD1 (5 bases). Germline V lookup: CDR1 SQVTM, CDR2 ANQGSEA. The CDR3 runs 14 residues. V was shortened by 6 bases and J by 6 bases, with 18 bases between the two germline ends. This CDR3 reads CSVAMGGTGQPQHF. As DNA, the CDR3 is TGCAGCGTCGCAATGGGGGGTACGGGTCAGCCCCAGCATTTT.

This clone was detected once. The chain combines TRBV18 with TRBJ1-4, with a possible D match to TRBD1 (5 bases). The CDR3 is 15 amino acids. CDR1 is KGHSH, CDR2 LQKENI, per germline. Trimming cost V 3 bases and J 8 bases, with 16 bases left between them. The CDR3 DNA reads TGTGCCAGCTCACCCCACCAAGGGGTGCGGGAAAAACTGTTTTTT. This sequence encodes CASSPHQGVREKLFF.

The V and J genes are TRBV7-8 and TRBJ2-2, with a tentative D call TRBD2 (6 bases). This CDR3 comprises 15 residues. Germline-derived CDR1 and CDR2 are SGHVS and FQNEAQ. The ends were cut back, 5 bases at V and 0 bases at J, with 10 bases in the middle. The CDR3 DNA reads as TGTGCCAGCAGCCCGGGAGTAACGAACACCGGGGAGCTGTTTTTT. Its translation: CASSPGVTNTGELFF.

Written as DNA, the CDR3 is TGTGCCAGCAGCTTGGCCGGGACAGGGTTGGAGACCCAGTACTTC. Residues: CASSLAGTGLETQYF. This chain links TRBV5-4 with TRBJ2-5; 9 nucleotides match TRBD1. The V and J ends lost 0 bases and 5 bases, in that order; junction bases with no gene match: 5. This CDR3 region has 15 residues. The V gene's germline CDR1 is SGHNT and CDR2 YYREEE (reference sequence).

The gene calls are TRBV5-1 and TRBJ1-1; D gene unclear. The V end was cut by 6 bases, the J end by 0 bases, with 12 bases between. The CDR3 is 14 residues long. Germline CDR1 reads SGHRS; CDR2 reads YFSETQ. The CDR3 loop reads CASNVDGMNTEAFF. In DNA form, the CDR3 reads TGCGCCAGCAATGTCGACGGGATGAACACTGAAGCTTTCTTT.

A single count supports this clone. The V gene is TRBV6-2 or TRBV6-3, the J gene TRBJ1-1; D remains unclear. This CDR3 has 11 amino acids. The germline gives CDR1 MNHEY, CDR2 SVGEGT. V lost 2 bases and J lost 7, with 5 bases in between. CDR3 in amino acids: CASSYGSEAFF. Written as DNA, the CDR3 is TGTGCCAGCAGTTACGGGAGTGAAGCTTTCTTT.

The rearrangement uses TRBV5-1 and TRBJ2-7, with a tentative D call TRBD2 (6 bases). V lost 3 bases to trimming and J lost 2 bases, with 12 bases between them. This CDR3 spans 14 amino acids. Looked up from germline, CDR1 is SGHRS and CDR2 is YFSETQ. CDR3 residues: CASSYRDSPYEQYF. The CDR3 region has the DNA TGCGCCAGCAGCTACCGGGACTCACCCTACGAGCAGTACTTC.

The chain links TRBV2 to TRBJ1-2; D is unresolved. The CDR3 runs to 11 residues. V lost 3 bases, J lost 4 bases, and 3 bases lay in between. Looked up from germline, CDR1 is SNHLY and CDR2 is FYNNEI. As DNA, the CDR3 is TGTGCCAGCAGTGACTTCTATGGCTACACCTTC. Protein sequence: CASSDFYGYTF. The whole variable domain, filled in from reference TRBV2 and TRBJ1-2, reads EPEVTQTPSHQVTQMGQEVILRCVPISNHLYFYWYRQILGQKVEFLVSFYNNEISEKSEIFDDQFSVERPDGSNFTLKIRSTKLEDSAMYFCASSDFYGYTFGSGTRLTVV.